This T cell receptor beta chain emerged from a study of blood T cell repertoires in COVID-19. Study summary: There were acute and convalescent COVID-19 samples, and they came from the United States, Italy and Spain. T cells, B-cell-depleted T cells, or PBMCs provided the cDNA or gDNA that served as material.

V was shortened by 5 bases and J by 8 bases, with 18 bases between the two germline ends. This CDR3 has 14 amino acids. Germline V lookup: CDR1 MNHEY, CDR2 SMNVEV (reference sequence). Original handling: Reference gene primer amplification gave nucleated cell count estimates. Sequenced by immunoSEQ multiplex PCR; TCRdb stores in-frame clones only, minus some. The V and J calls and clone size come from that table; D and trimming were worked out from the DNA. The data contain 200,000 to 250,000 clones, roughly 76% of them singletons. The clonotype was recovered from a human donor in a cohort sampled during active COVID-19. The chain links TRBV27 to TRBJ1-1, with a possible D match to TRBD1 (5 bases). The sample consisted of peripheral blood. The CDR3 nucleotides are TGTGCCAGCAGTCCGAGCAGGGTAGGGGCCGAAGCTTTCTTT. It codes for CASSPSRVGAEAFF.